The clone carrying this T cell receptor beta chain was detected ten times or more. Its antigen is unknown. The entry originates in a study of T cells in Graves' hyperthyroidism and ophthalmopathy. Stability of Graves' hyperthyroidism was defined as absent ophthalmopathy progression within 18 months. Amplification of TCR beta CDR3 regions was performed using RNA transcripts as template. TCR CDR3 underwent first-round RT-PCR with the HTBI primer set. TCRdb called the multiplex PCR reads again in MiXCR, with one record for every CDR3 protein. The table lists around 580,000 distinct CDR3 sequences, approximately 44% of them singletons. Study-wide findings and caveats: Progression to ophthalmopathy was predicted a median of roughly 6.6 months early.

CDR1 and CDR2 (germline): LNHDA, SQIVND (reference sequence). The CDR3 length is 13 residues. After removal of 10 bases from V and 8 bases from J, the junction contained 13 bases not matched to a gene. This sequence was found in a woman aged 18 to 35 with Graves' hyperthyroidism. This chain uses TRBV19 with TRBJ1-2; TRBD1 matches at 7 bases. Sequencing was performed on peripheral blood or thyroid tissue (not recorded which). The CDR3 region is CATTTGFFSGYTF. The CDR3 bases are TGTGCCACTACGACAGGGTTCTTCAGCGGCTACACCTTC.